The 17 T cell receptor beta chains below all came from one sample that was sequenced in a study of prognosis after radiotherapy for stage I lung cancer. Genomic DNA served as the source from which two-round multiplex PCR generated TCR beta CDR3 amplicons. Individual primers that were specific to each TRBV and TRBJ gene served in first-round PCR. MiXCR, applied by TCRdb to the multiplex PCR reads, yields one record per CDR3 protein. The profile shows around 63,000 distinct CDR3 sequences, more than 20% of them singletons. The sample was PBMCs, taken before or after stereotactic body radiation therapy (not recorded which). These receptors all come from a donor aged 50 or older with non-small cell lung cancer.

This clonotype was picked up a small number of times. A far larger clone is only one base removed, so a read error is likely. The final CDR3 position lacks the conserved phenylalanine or tryptophan, pointing to a likely read error. The chain recombines TRBV6-2 or TRBV6-3 with TRBJ1-2; D not certain. Germline V gives CDR1 MNHEY, CDR2 SVGEGT. The CDR3 contains 12 residues. The V and J ends lost 6 bases and 2 bases respectively, with 7 bases between them. Written as DNA, the CDR3 is TGTGCCAGCAGACCACAAAACTATGGCTACACCCTC. It specifies CASRPQNYGYTL.

This clonotype was detected ten times or more. The V call is TRBV10-3, the J call TRBJ2-6; the D gene is possibly TRBD2 (5 bases). Germline CDR1 is ENHRY and CDR2 is SYGVKD. V lost 3 bases, J lost 2 bases, and 14 bases lay in between. The CDR3 covers 17 residues. Here the CDR3 DNA reads TGTGCCATCAGTGACCCCCTCGGGGATGCTGGGGCCAACGTCCTGACTTTC. Translation: CAISDPLGDAGANVLTF.

This clonotype was found many times. This sequence joins TRBV3-1 and TRBJ2-2, with a possible D match to TRBD2 (7 bases). CDR1 and CDR2 (germline): LGHDT, YNNKEL (reference sequence). Trimming shortened V by 2 bases and J by 5 bases, and 9 bases separated the two germline ends. The CDR3 extends over 14 amino acids. CDR3 sequence (DNA): TGTGCCAGCAGCCAACGGGGGGCGACCGGGGAGCTGTTTTTT. It encodes CASSQRGATGELFF. The variable domain in full, with the rest retrieved from reference TRBV3-1 and TRBJ2-2, is DTAVSQTPKYLVTQMGNDKSIKCEQNLGHDTMYWYKQDSKKFLKIMFSYNNKELIINETVPNRFSPKSPDKAHLNLHINSLELGDSAVYFCASSQRGATGELFFGEGSRLTVL.

This clonotype has at least ten counts. In DNA, the CDR3 is TGTGCCAGCAGTGATGACGCGGGCTATGGCTACACCTTC. Translation: CASSDDAGYGYTF. This chain connects TRBV2 to TRBJ1-2; no clear D gene. CDR3 length: 13 residues. The V and J ends lost 3 bases and 4 bases respectively, with 9 bases between them. Germline CDR1 reads SNHLY; CDR2 reads FYNNEI.

The chain links TRBV7-6 to TRBJ2-5, with 12 bases fitting TRBD2. With 3 bases clipped from V and 5 bases from J, the junction kept 4 bases outside the gene matches. The germline gives CDR1 SGHVS, CDR2 FNYEAQ. CDR3 length equals 15 residues. The CDR3, as DNA: TGTGCCAGCAGCTTCTCTAGCGGGGGGGCGGAGACCCAGTACTTC. Translation gives CASSFSSGGAETQYF.

This clonotype occurred many times. The chain carries TRBV6-1 and TRBJ1-5, with a possible D match to TRBD1 (6 bases). Deletions cut 3 bases from V and 3 bases from J, with 18 bases between. The CDR3 has 17 residues. CDR1 MNHNS and CDR2 SASEGT come from the germline V gene. CDR3 in DNA: TGTGCCAGCAGTGAGGGACTTGGCAGGGGCATCAATCAGCCCCAGCATTTT. It is translated as CASSEGLGRGINQPQHF.

This clonotype was seen at least ten times. The genes are TRBV5-1 and TRBJ2-2, with D possibly matching TRBD2 (5 bases). Trimming pared 0 bases from V and 5 bases from J, leaving 8 bases between. Germline V CDR1 and CDR2: SGHRS, YFSETQ. The CDR3 runs 14 residues. The CDR3 DNA sequence: TGCGCCAGCAGCTTGGTGGCGGGTACCGGGGAGCTGTTTTTT. Its translation: CASSLVAGTGELFF.

On this clonotype: Since a much larger clone is just one base distant, this may be a read error. The genes are TRBV10-2 and TRBJ2-2; D call uncertain. This CDR3 is 14 amino acids long. The germline CDR1 and CDR2 sequences are WSHSY and SAAADI. Deletions cut 7 bases from V and 4 bases from J, with 13 bases between. The CDR3 is CASIAVGTTGELFF. CDR3 DNA sequence: TGCGCCAGCATTGCGGTAGGCACCACCGGGGAGCTGTTTTTT.

The sample holds many counts of this clonotype. The chain is built from TRBV7-9 and TRBJ2-7, with unresolved D. Between the trimmed V and J ends, which lost 5 bases and 2 bases, there was a span of 10 bases. This CDR3 comprises 13 residues. CDR1 and CDR2 from the germline V gene are SEHNR and FQNEAQ (reference sequence). CDR3 sequence (DNA): TGTGCCAGCAGCGACCGGGCGACCTACGAGCAGTACTTC. Translation: CASSDRATYEQYF.

This clonotype was recorded many times. This sequence joins TRBV4-1 and TRBJ2-5, with 9 positions matching TRBD2. The CDR3 spans 17 residues. J lost 1 base, V lost 3 bases, and 9 bases had no gene match. CDR1 is MGHRA, CDR2 YSYEKL, per germline. The chain's CDR3 is CASSQPKAGGPQETQYF. The CDR3 nucleotides read TGCGCCAGCAGCCAGCCAAAAGCGGGAGGTCCCCAAGAGACCCAGTACTTC.

This clonotype came up once. A much larger clone differs by one base, so this may be a read error. CDR3 region: CASIFWGGLNTGELFF. In DNA, the CDR3 is TGTGCCAGCATCTTTTGGGGGGGCCTGAACACCGGGGAGCTGTTTTTT. V gene TRBV6-2 or TRBV6-3 combines with J gene TRBJ2-2, with D tentatively TRBD2 (7 bases). Trimming shortened V by 7 bases and J by 1 base, and 16 bases separated the two germline ends. The CDR3 is made up of 16 amino acids. The germline V gene has CDR1 MNHEY and CDR2 SVGEGT.

This clonotype was seen repeatedly, ten times or more. V gene TRBV20-1 combines with J gene TRBJ1-1, with D unclear. This CDR3 has 14 amino acids. Germline loops: CDR1 DFQATT, CDR2 SNEGSKA (reference sequence). Between the trimmed V and J ends, which lost 5 bases and 1 base, there was a span of 14 bases. The CDR3 is CSAGSSFRNTEAFF. The CDR3 nucleotides read TGCAGTGCTGGATCTTCTTTTCGGAACACTGAAGCTTTCTTT.

Comment on this clonotype: This may be a read error: a much more frequent sequence differs by one nucleotide. The V call is TRBV7-9, the J call TRBJ1-1; weak D call: TRBD1 (6 bases). There are 16 residues in the CDR3. Germline values: CDR1 SEHNR, CDR2 FQNEAQ (reference sequence). The V gene lost 0 bases and the J gene lost 6 bases, with 17 bases spanning the gap. The CDR3 nucleotides are TGTGCCAGCAGCTTAGCGGGGGGCAGCCGATGGCCTGAAGCTTTCTTT. This codes for CASSLAGGSRWPEAFF.

Concerning this clonotype itself: A junction boundary mismatches the germline segment, possibly from a read error. The chain is built from TRBV7-7 and TRBJ2-5, with TRBD2 matching 11 bases. Germline CDR1 is SSHAT and CDR2 is FNYEAQ (reference sequence). The CDR3 loop spans 12 amino acids. CDR3 loop: CASSLAGGTHYF. The CDR3 DNA sequence: TGTGCTAGCAGCTTAGCGGGGGGGACCCATTACTTC.

This clonotype has at least ten counts. The chain employs TRBV7-6 and TRBJ1-2; no definite D call. CDR1 is SGHVS and CDR2 is FNYEAQ in the germline V gene. CDR3 length: 15 residues. Deletions cut 1 base from V and 0 bases from J, with 9 bases between. The CDR3 here is CASSLGEGANYGYTF. The CDR3 coding sequence is TGTGCCAGCAGCTTAGGGGAGGGTGCTAACTATGGCTACACCTTC.

This clonotype was found many times. The chain recombines TRBV5-5 with TRBJ1-2; D gene unclear. The CDR3 runs 14 residues. The germline gives CDR1 SGHKS, CDR2 YYEKEE (reference sequence). The V and J ends lost 3 bases and 7 bases respectively, with 16 bases between them. The CDR3 spells CASSYSTAAPGYTF. The CDR3 DNA sequence: TGTGCCAGCAGCTATAGTACGGCGGCGCCTGGCTACACCTTC.

As regards this clonotype: This probably arose from a read error, given a far larger clone one base away. The chain carries TRBV27 and TRBJ2-5; 7 bases are a match to TRBD1. The J call may be incorrect, as the DNA end agrees better with TRBJ2-7. The CDR3 has 14 amino acids. CDR1 is MNHEY and CDR2 is SMNVEV in the germline V gene (reference sequence). The CDR3 is CASSFYSGGTEQYF. In DNA form, the CDR3 reads TGTGCCAGCAGTTTTTACTCAGGGGGTACCGAGCAGTACTTC.